One T cell receptor (beta chain) is described in this entry. As yet, its antigen is unknown. The data originate from a study of T cell responses to AZD1222 COVID-19 vaccine. Study-wide findings and caveats: All repertoire sampling was performed exclusively after the peak T cell response. Vaccine-associated CD4 TCRs ranged over spike, dominating at 160-218 and 743-854. Females outnumbered males among donors, who were mostly white British; clonal diversity was possibly underestimated.

TCRdb's copy holds only in-frame clones and misses some; the assay was immunoSEQ multiplex PCR. The top ten hold 6.3% of the sample, which has 100,000 to 150,000 clones, around 90% seen once. The CDR3 spans 13 residues. Germline V CDR1 and CDR2: GTSNPN, SVGIG (reference sequence). Trimming pared 5 bases from V and 1 base from J, leaving 11 bases between. The source was peripheral blood, collected on day 0 of AZD1222 vaccination. This sequence originates from an adult in good health. The chain links TRBV30 to TRBJ1-1; D possibly corresponds to TRBD1 (5 bases). The CDR3 DNA reads as TGTGCCTGGTCAAATCAGGGGAACACTGAAGCTTTCTTT. Translated, it gives CAWSNQGNTEAFF.